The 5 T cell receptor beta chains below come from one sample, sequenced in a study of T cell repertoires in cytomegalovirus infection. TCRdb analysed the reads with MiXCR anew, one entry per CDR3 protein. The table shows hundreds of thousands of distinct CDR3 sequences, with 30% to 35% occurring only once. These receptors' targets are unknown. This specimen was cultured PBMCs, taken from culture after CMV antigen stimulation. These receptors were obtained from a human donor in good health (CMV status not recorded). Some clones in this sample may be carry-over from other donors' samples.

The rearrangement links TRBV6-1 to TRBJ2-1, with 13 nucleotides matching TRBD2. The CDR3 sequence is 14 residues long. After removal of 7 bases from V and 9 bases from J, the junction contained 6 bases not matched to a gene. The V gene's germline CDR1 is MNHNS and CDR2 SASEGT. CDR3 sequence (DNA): TGTGCCAGCACTACTAGCGGGAGGGATGCTGAGCAGTTCTTC. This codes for CASTTSGRDAEQFF.

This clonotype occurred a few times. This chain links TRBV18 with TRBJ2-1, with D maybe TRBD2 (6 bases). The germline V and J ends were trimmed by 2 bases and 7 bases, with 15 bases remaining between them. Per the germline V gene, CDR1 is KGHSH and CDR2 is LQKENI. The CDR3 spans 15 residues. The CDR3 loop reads CASSPGNRGGNEQFF. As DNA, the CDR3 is TGTGCCAGCTCACCAGGTAACCGGGGAGGTAATGAGCAGTTCTTC.

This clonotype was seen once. The CDR3 sequence: CASRGQFTGNTIYF. The CDR3 DNA sequence: TGTGCCAGCAGGGGCCAGTTTACTGGAAACACCATATATTTT. This chain links TRBV12-3 or TRBV12-4 with TRBJ1-3, with D uncertain. The CDR3 covers 14 residues. Trimming removed 6 bases from V and 2 bases from J, with 11 bases in between.

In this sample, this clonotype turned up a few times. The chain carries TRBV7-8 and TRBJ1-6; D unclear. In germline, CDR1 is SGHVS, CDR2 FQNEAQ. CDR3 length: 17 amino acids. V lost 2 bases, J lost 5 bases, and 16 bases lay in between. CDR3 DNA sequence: TGTGCCAGCAGCTTACGGGGTCGGCAGACGGATAATTCACCCCTCCACTTT. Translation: CASSLRGRQTDNSPLHF.

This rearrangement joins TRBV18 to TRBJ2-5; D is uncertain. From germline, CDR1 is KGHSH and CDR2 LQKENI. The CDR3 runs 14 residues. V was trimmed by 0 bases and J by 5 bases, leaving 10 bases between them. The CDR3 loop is CASSPPGFGETQYF. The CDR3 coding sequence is TGTGCCAGCTCACCACCAGGGTTCGGTGAGACCCAGTACTTC.